This entry lists 7 T cell receptor beta chains sequenced from one sample in a study of OX40 agonist ivuxolimab in advanced cancers. Clones were sequenced by immunoSEQ multiplex PCR, and TCRdb holds only the in-frame ones, with some missing. In the table there are 50,000 to 65,000 clones, roughly 87% of which are singletons. Sample: CD4+ or CD8+ T cells sorted from blood, taken in a trial of the OX40 agonist ivuxolimab. Every receptor here comes from an adult with an advanced solid tumor such as melanoma, head and neck, liver or kidney cancer.

This clone turned up a few times. The CDR3 spells CSVVGGSYEQYF. In DNA, the CDR3 is TGCAGCGTTGTCGGGGGATCCTACGAGCAGTACTTC. This chain uses TRBV29-1 with TRBJ2-7, with D perhaps matching TRBD2 (6 bases). Germline values: CDR1 SQVTM, CDR2 ANQGSEA. With 4 bases removed from V and 1 base from J, the gap between germline ends came to 8 bases. This CDR3 is built from 12 residues.

This clone appeared a few times. This chain uses TRBV19 with TRBJ2-5, with D hard to call. Germline CDR1 LNHDA, CDR2 SQIVND (reference sequence). Trimming removed 5 bases at V and 7 bases at J, with 14 bases between. CDR3 size: 13 residues. DNA of the CDR3: TGTGCCAGTAGTCTCATCCCCTCTGGGACCCAGTACTTC. It translates to CASSLIPSGTQYF.

The V call is TRBV5-4, the J call TRBJ2-1; D is possibly TRBD1 (6 bases). V lost 0 bases and J lost 3, with 10 bases in between. The CDR3 length is 15 residues. Per the germline V gene, CDR1 is SGHNT and CDR2 is YYREEE (reference sequence). The CDR3 sequence is CASSLGGGNYNEQFF. As DNA, the CDR3 is TGTGCCAGCAGCTTGGGAGGGGGTAACTACAATGAGCAGTTCTTC.

The V and J genes are TRBV4-3 and TRBJ2-7; the D gene could be TRBD1 or TRBD2 (6 bases each). Germline V gene lookup returns CDR1 LGHNA and CDR2 YSLEER. The V gene lost 0 bases and the J gene lost 5 bases, with 14 bases spanning the gap. CDR3 length equals 15 residues. Here the CDR3 reads CASSQDQTGANEQYF. In DNA form, the CDR3 reads TGCGCCAGCAGCCAAGATCAGACGGGGGCCAACGAGCAGTACTTC.

The chain has TRBV7-9 and TRBJ2-3; D unclear. V was clipped by 1 base and J by 0 bases, with 8 bases between them. CDR1 and CDR2 from the germline V gene are SEHNR and FQNEAQ (reference sequence). The CDR3 has 15 residues. This CDR3 is CASSLGSSSTDTQYF. In DNA, the CDR3 is TGTGCCAGCAGCTTAGGGTCCAGTAGCACAGATACGCAGTATTTT.

The chain carries TRBV5-4 and TRBJ1-1; 9 nucleotides align to TRBD1. The V gene's germline CDR1 is SGHNT and CDR2 YYREEE (reference sequence). CDR3 length: 15 residues. The J segment lost 4 bases and the V segment lost 0 bases, leaving 4 bases of the junction unmatched. The CDR3 region is CASSLGGTGPTEAFF. The CDR3 DNA reads as TGTGCCAGCAGCTTGGGCGGGACAGGGCCCACTGAAGCTTTCTTT.

As DNA, the CDR3 is TGTGCCAGCATTAAACAGGGGAACCCCTACGAGCAGTACTTC. Protein product: CASIKQGNPYEQYF. This rearrangement joins TRBV6-6 to TRBJ2-7; 7 nucleotides align to TRBD1. V lost 7 bases and J lost 2; bases outside the gene matches: 8. Germline assignment: CDR1 MNHNY and CDR2 SVGAGI (reference sequence). The CDR3 is 14 residues long.